A single sample is the source of the 24 T cell receptor beta chains below, sequenced in a study of beta chain features in type 1 diabetes (dated by TCRdb to 2016 to 2019). The study at large found these results: In all four CD4+ subsets, TCRB CDR3 length was moderately but significantly shorter in type 1 diabetes patients.

Library generation was performed with the immunoSEQ multiplex PCR assay. All of the isolated RNA was reverse transcribed with the High Capacity cDNA Reverse Transcription Kit, so expressed TCRB transcripts were sequenced. In TCRdb, the immuneACCESS table is reduced to in-frame sequences with V and J assigned. These tables do not hold every clone; where another copy was compared, an unresolved V gene accounts for under half, and the others remain unexplained. The sample table holds a few hundred thousand clones, of which approximately 25% were seen once. Together, the top ten hold about 0.011% of the sample. The antigens of these receptors remain unknown. Sequencing input: naive CD4+ T cells from blood. The cell subset or site tag for this specimen amounts to: true naive CD4+ T cells. These receptors were taken from a woman in her twenties or thirties with type 1 diabetes.

This rearrangement joins TRBV11-2 to TRBJ1-2; no firm D call. V lost 7 bases and J 7 bases, leaving 16 bases between the germline ends. The CDR3 extends over 13 amino acids. Germline CDR1 reads SGHAT; CDR2 reads FQNNGV. In nucleotides, the CDR3 is TGTGCCAGCACTCCCTCAAGGGAGGTTGGCTACACCTTC. Translation gives CASTPSREVGYTF.

The chain has TRBV9 and TRBJ2-3, with D possibly matching TRBD1 (7 bases). Trimming took off 1 base at V and 4 bases at J, with 19 bases between the two ends. Germline CDR1 SGDLS, CDR2 YYNGEE. The CDR3 sequence is 17 residues long. Here the CDR3 DNA reads TGTGCCAGCAGCGTATACCCAGGGGGGTCCGTGCCAGATACGCAGTATTTT. It specifies CASSVYPGGSVPDTQYF.

The chain is built from TRBV29-1 and TRBJ2-1; 7 nucleotides align to TRBD2. CDR3 length: 15 residues. The germline gives CDR1 SQVTM, CDR2 ANQGSEA. V shed 6 bases and J 2 bases; nucleotides not matched to a gene: 10. The CDR3 here is CSVKRGSNPYNEQFF. CDR3 bases: TGCAGCGTAAAACGCGGGAGTAACCCCTACAATGAGCAGTTCTTC.

This sequence joins TRBV2 and TRBJ2-1; TRBD2 agrees at 10 bases. This CDR3 is 14 amino acids long. V lost 7 bases and J lost 5; bases outside the gene matches: 5. CDR1 and CDR2 (germline): SNHLY, FYNNEI. Here the CDR3 reads CASIPSGGDNEQFF. CDR3 bases: TGTGCCAGCATTCCTAGCGGGGGAGACAATGAGCAGTTCTTC.

This chain joins TRBV5-6 and TRBJ2-7; weak D call: TRBD1 (5 bases). From germline, CDR1 is SGHDT and CDR2 YYEEEE. The CDR3 runs 13 residues. Deletions cut 0 bases from V and 3 bases from J, with 7 bases between. DNA for the CDR3: TGTGCCAGCAGCTTGGGACAGAGCTACGAGCAGTACTTC. Protein product: CASSLGQSYEQYF.

This clone came up a few times. The rearrangement joins TRBV19 to TRBJ1-1, with 10 bases fitting TRBD1. This CDR3 contains 15 residues. J lost 5 bases, V lost 1 base, and 4 bases had no gene match. CDR1 is LNHDA and CDR2 is SQIVND in the germline V gene (reference sequence). This CDR3 reads CASSIVGTGETEAFF. Written as DNA, the CDR3 is TGTGCCAGTAGTATAGTCGGGACAGGGGAAACTGAAGCTTTCTTT.

In its sample, this clone was seen a few times. This chain uses TRBV5-4 with TRBJ2-7; TRBD2 matches at 9 bases. Germline CDR1 and CDR2: SGHNT and YYREEE (reference sequence). The CDR3 has 14 residues. V shed 5 bases, J shed 2 bases, and the junction held 5 bases outside the gene matches. In DNA, the CDR3 is TGTGCCAGCAGGGTAGCGGGAGAGACCTACGAGCAGTACTTC. This gives the protein CASRVAGETYEQYF.

This clone has more than one count but fewer than ten. Other nucleotide sequences from this sample produce the same CDR3. The genes are TRBV4-1 and TRBJ1-5, with TRBD1 identical over 8 bases. CDR3 size: 14 residues. From germline, CDR1 is MGHRA and CDR2 YSYEKL. Trimming removed 4 bases from V and 4 bases from J; junction bases left unmatched: 3. The CDR3 is CASSRGQGNQPQHF. CDR3 in DNA: TGCGCCAGCAGCCGAGGACAGGGAAATCAGCCCCAGCATTTT.

The rearrangement uses TRBV30 and TRBJ1-4, with D perhaps TRBD1 (6 bases). The germline gives CDR1 GTSNPN, CDR2 SVGIG (reference sequence). The V end was cut by 0 bases, the J end by 8 bases, with 10 bases between. The CDR3 is made up of 13 amino acids. CDR3 sequence (DNA): TGTGCCTGGAGTGTACAGGGACCGGAAAAACTGTTTTTT. Translation gives CAWSVQGPEKLFF.

The chain joins TRBV29-1 to TRBJ2-7; 11 bases align to TRBD1. This CDR3 has 15 residues. Germline V gene sequence: CDR1 SQVTM, CDR2 ANQGSEA. The V segment lost 3 bases and the J segment 9 bases; nucleotides outside the gene matches: 13. The CDR3 region has the DNA TGCAGCGTTGAGGTGGACAGGGGGCGGTTTGGGCGGCAGTACTTC. Its protein is CSVEVDRGRFGRQYF.

The chain has TRBV11-2 and TRBJ1-2; D is ambiguous. Germline CDR1 is SGHAT and CDR2 is FQNNGV. V was shortened by 1 base and J by 6 bases, with 9 bases between the two germline ends. The CDR3 is 13 residues long. DNA for the CDR3: TGTGCCAGCAGCTTAGCGGCAGGTCATGGCTACACCTTC. Encoded protein: CASSLAAGHGYTF.

This sequence joins TRBV5-4 and TRBJ2-1; the match to TRBD1 covers 10 bases. The V gene end was trimmed by 2 bases and the J gene end by 9 bases; junction bases not matched to a gene: 14. Germline CDR1 SGHNT, CDR2 YYREEE (reference sequence). This CDR3 region has 17 residues. The CDR3 reads CASSLSPGQGKSTEQFF. The CDR3 nucleotides read TGTGCCAGCAGCTTATCACCGGGACAGGGGAAGAGTACTGAGCAGTTCTTC.

The V call is TRBV11-3, the J call TRBJ2-1, with a weak D call TRBD2 (5 bases). Deletions cut 5 bases from V and 14 bases from J, with 13 bases between. CDR1 is SGHNT, CDR2 YENEEA, per germline. The CDR3 length is 11 residues. The CDR3 DNA reads TGTGCCAGCAGCAAGGCACTAGATGAGTTCTTC. Amino acids: CASSKALDEFF.

This clone was seen only a few times. This chain connects TRBV7-9 to TRBJ1-1, with D perhaps matching TRBD1 (6 bases). Germline V lookup: CDR1 SEHNR, CDR2 FQNEAQ (reference sequence). CDR3 length: 12 amino acids. Trimming stripped 1 base from V and 11 bases from J, with 11 bases between. CDR3 DNA: TGTGCCAGCAGCTTAGGCCAGGGGACGGCTTTCTTT. The encoded protein is CASSLGQGTAFF.

This clone was counted only a few times. The chain combines TRBV7-9 with TRBJ1-1; a weak D match, TRBD1 (5 bases). V shed 1 base and J shed 4 bases, with 10 bases lying between them. The CDR3 covers 14 residues. The germline V gene encodes CDR1 SEHNR and CDR2 FQNEAQ (reference sequence). The CDR3 bases are TGTGCCAGCAGCTTAGGGGGCGCCGGCACTGAAGCTTTCTTT. Protein product: CASSLGGAGTEAFF.

The rearrangement links TRBV4-2 to TRBJ2-3; TRBD1 is a possible D gene (6 bases). The CDR3 runs 15 residues. Germline V gene data show CDR1 as LGHNA and CDR2 as YNFKEQ. Between the trimmed V and J ends, which lost 0 bases and 0 bases, there was a span of 7 bases. The CDR3 here is CASSQDRGSTDTQYF. DNA for the CDR3: TGTGCCAGCAGCCAAGATAGGGGGAGCACAGATACGCAGTATTTT.

The chain recombines TRBV6-5 with TRBJ1-2, with a tentative D call TRBD1 (6 bases). The CDR3 extends over 14 amino acids. CDR1 is MNHEY, CDR2 SVGAGI, per germline. Deletions cut 5 bases from V and 4 bases from J, with 14 bases between. The CDR3 nucleotides read TGTGCCAGCAGTACCATGACAGGCGCCTATGGCTACACCTTC. Residues: CASSTMTGAYGYTF.

This clone was seen more than once but under ten times. The rearrangement links TRBV30 to TRBJ2-1; 7 bases line up with TRBD2. In germline, CDR1 is GTSNPN, CDR2 SVGIG (reference sequence). The length of the CDR3 is 15 residues. V lost 0 bases to trimming and J lost 3 bases; unmatched junction nucleotides: 5. Here the CDR3 DNA reads TGTGCCTGGAGTGTCTGGTCGGGGGGCTACAATGAGCAGTTCTTC. Translating it yields CAWSVWSGGYNEQFF.

The chain recombines TRBV30 with TRBJ1-5, with TRBD1 matching over 7 bases. CDR3 size: 12 residues. The junction had 3 bases not matched to a gene; V was cut back by 5 bases and J by 5 bases. Germline lookup yields CDR1 GTSNPN and CDR2 SVGIG (reference sequence). CDR3 DNA: TGTGCCTGGGGCGGGACAGATCAGCCCCAGCATTTT. It yields the protein CAWGGTDQPQHF.

This clone has just a few counts. CDR3 region: CAWLTGGGTEAFF. The CDR3 nucleotides read TGTGCCTGGTTGACAGGGGGCGGCACTGAAGCTTTCTTT. The genes are TRBV30 and TRBJ1-1, with TRBD1 matching 10 bases. Per germline, CDR1 GTSNPN and CDR2 SVGIG (reference sequence). The V gene end was trimmed by 5 bases and the J gene end by 4 bases; junction bases not matched to a gene: 4. The CDR3 runs 13 residues.

The table lists this clone with a count of one. The CDR3 region is CASSFGGGSSYEQYF. As DNA, the CDR3 is TGTGCCAGCAGCTTCGGCGGAGGGAGCTCCTACGAGCAGTACTTC. J is TRBJ2-7 and V is TRBV7-2, with D possibly being TRBD2 (6 bases). The CDR3 is made up of 15 amino acids. Trimming left V 3 bases short and J 0 bases short, with 12 bases between. Germline V gene sequence: CDR1 SGHTA, CDR2 FQGNSA.

This sequence joins TRBV7-8 and TRBJ2-6; unclear D gene. The CDR3 contains 14 residues. The V gene's germline CDR1 is SGHVS and CDR2 FQNEAQ. Trimming pared 5 bases from V and 2 bases from J, leaving 7 bases between. CDR3 loop: CASSPQAGANVLTF. CDR3 coding DNA: TGTGCCAGCAGCCCCCAGGCTGGGGCCAACGTCCTGACTTTC.

V usage is TRBV7-9 and J usage is TRBJ2-1; TRBD2 is a possible D gene (6 bases). Germline V CDR1 and CDR2: SEHNR, FQNEAQ (reference sequence). V was cut by 2 bases and J by 5 bases, with 13 bases left in between. This CDR3 is built from 15 residues. The DNA of the CDR3 is TGTGCCAGCAGCTTATACCGGGACTTAAACAATGAGCAGTTCTTC. This translates into CASSLYRDLNNEQFF. Filled out from reference TRBV7-9 and TRBJ2-1, the complete variable domain reads DTGVSQNPRHKITKRGQNVTFRCDPISEHNRLYWYRQTLGQGPEFLTYFQNEAQLEKSRLLSDRFSAERPKGSFSTLEIQRTEQGDSAMYLCASSLYRDLNNEQFFGPGTRLTVL.

Here the CDR3 reads CASSLQAGTTYEQYF. CDR3 sequence (DNA): TGCGCCAGCAGCTTGCAGGCGGGGACTACCTACGAGCAGTACTTC. This rearrangement joins TRBV5-1 to TRBJ2-7; 7 nucleotides match TRBD2. Losses at the gene ends were 1 base for V and 2 bases for J; bases not matched to a gene: 6. The CDR3 covers 15 residues. CDR1 is SGHRS and CDR2 is YFSETQ in the germline V gene.